This TCR beta chain was recovered during a study of cytomegalovirus exposure and HLA in healthy donors. Study outcomes and limitations: The classifier reportedly diagnosed cytomegalovirus status with high specificity and sensitivity. The Asian-associated ancestry cluster reportedly had fewer N-insertions than the approximately 700-donor mean in a later analysis. With later analysis, a missense DCLRE1C variant became linked to TCR beta V- and J-gene trimming.

With respect to this clone: Antigen unknown.

The V gene's germline CDR1 is SGHRS and CDR2 YFSETQ. The CDR3 spans 15 residues. J was trimmed by 2 bases and V by 3 bases; bases with no gene match: 3. 13 Jbeta primers and 60 Vbeta primers were used for the PCR. Here immunoSEQ multiplex PCR was the method, and the copy in TCRdb shows in-frame clones only, minus some. Altogether some 80,000 clones are present, approximately 67% being singletons, with the ten largest covering 4% to 4.5%. This sequence was found in a male donor in good health and CMV-seropositive. Sequenced sample: PBMCs. The rearrangement joins TRBV5-1 to TRBJ2-7; TRBD1 agrees at 12 bases. The CDR3 coding sequence is TGCGCCAGCAGCTCCGGGACAGGGGGCACCTACGAGCAGTACTTC. It translates to CASSSGTGGTYEQYF.